The subject of this entry is one T cell receptor beta chain. Its antigen is currently unknown. The beta constant-region primer was an equimolar mix of two oligonucleotides covering TRBC1 and TRBC2. Four rounds of PCR amplified the ligated cDNA using nested alpha and beta constant-region primers plus SP2. The cDNA 3' end received a ligated single-stranded oligonucleotide carrying the SP2 primer and a 12-nucleotide UMI. TCRdb re-called the UMI-ligation and nested PCR reads through MiXCR, storing one row per CDR3 protein. The table shows 140,000 to 150,000 distinct CDR3 sequences, with roughly 22% occurring only once. The data stem from a study of naive and memory T cell subsets. General study points: In naive cells, over 90% of TCR sequences were seen only once. Naive repertoires, especially CD8, held a few larger clonotypes, possibly memory cells re-expressing CD45RA.

Trimming stripped 0 bases from V and 5 bases from J, with 7 bases between. Germline V gene data show CDR1 as SGHAT and CDR2 as FQNNGV. The CDR3 covers 13 residues. This clonotype was obtained from a human donor in good health. The gene calls are TRBV11-2 and TRBJ2-5; no reliable D call. Input material: naive CD4+ T cells from blood. This chain's CDR3 is CASSLDPAETQYF. In DNA form, the CDR3 reads TGTGCCAGCAGCTTAGACCCGGCGGAGACCCAGTACTTC.